Listed here are 12 T cell receptor beta chains from one sample, sequenced in a study of tumor-infiltrating lymphocytes in primary liver carcinoma. From around 500 ng total RNA, TCR beta cDNA was generated with a primer in the constant region. Employing slightly modified ARM-PCR, three nested multiplex PCR rounds were run, and these gave rise to the TCR beta libraries. The opening two PCR rounds, ten to eleven cycles each, paired TRBV1-TRBV30 forward primers with a C-beta reverse primer. MiXCR was run by TCRdb on the multiplex PCR reads, yielding one entry per CDR3 protein. The sample carries 95,000 to 150,000 distinct CDR3 sequences, 60% to 80% recorded once. For each extraction, RNA and DNA were obtained together from 20-30 mg of unsorted bulk tissue. The sequenced sample consisted of liver tumor tissue from sampling region 3. As to subset: tumor region T3, left-lateral pole. The receptor set was obtained from an older woman with primary liver carcinoma and hepatitis B virus infection.

A note on this clonotype: The CDR3 does not close with the conserved phenylalanine or tryptophan, likely indicating a read error. This chain joins TRBV29-1 and TRBJ2-3; TRBD2 agrees at 11 bases. The CDR3 has 15 residues. CDR1 is SQVTM, CDR2 ANQGSEA, per germline. J lost 0 bases, V lost 6 bases, and 5 bases had no gene match. Written as DNA, the CDR3 is TGCAGCGTACCCTCTAGCGGGAGGAGCACAGATACGCAGTATCTT. It is translated as CSVPSSGRSTDTQYL.

In its sample, this clonotype was seen many times. J is TRBJ2-7 and V is TRBV6-1, with D perhaps matching TRBD2 (7 bases). This CDR3 is built from 16 residues. Germline V gene sequence: CDR1 MNHNS, CDR2 SASEGT. V lost 5 bases, J lost 0 bases, and 17 bases lay in between. As DNA, the CDR3 is TGTGCCAGCAGTAGGGGGGGTGGCGGGAGCTCCTACGAGCAGTACTTC. It is translated as CASSRGGGGSSYEQYF.

The chain joins TRBV30 to TRBJ1-2; D perhaps matches TRBD1 (5 bases). In germline, CDR1 is GTSNPN, CDR2 SVGIG (reference sequence). The CDR3 extends over 14 amino acids. CDR3 sequence: CEWSAGLANYGYTF. As DNA, the CDR3 is TGTGAATGGAGCGCGGGGCTCGCGAACTATGGCTACACCTTC.

This clonotype came up a few times. With a much larger clone just one base away, this may be a read error. The chain links TRBV6-5 to TRBJ2-1; 7 nucleotides align to TRBD2. After removal of 5 bases from V and 11 bases from J, the junction contained 9 bases not matched to a gene. This CDR3 has 13 residues. Germline V gene sequence: CDR1 MNHEY, CDR2 SVGAGI. The CDR3 nucleotides read TGTGCCAGCAGTCCAGGACTAGGCGGTAAGCAGTTCTTC. Translation: CASSPGLGGKQFF.

This clonotype was seen only once. This clone may be a read error of a much larger clone one base away. The chain joins TRBV6-1 to TRBJ2-1; D could derive from TRBD1 or TRBD2 (5 bases each). Germline loops: CDR1 MNHNS, CDR2 SASEGT. The ends were cut back, 1 base at V and 4 bases at J, with 20 bases in the middle. The CDR3 sequence is 18 residues long. CDR3 amino acids: CASSEVGRGAHAYNEQFF. In nucleotides, the CDR3 is TGTGCCAGCAGTGAAGTGGGACGTGGGGCCCACGCTTACAATGAGCAGTTCTTC.

Points on this clonotype: The germline gene is not matched at one end of the junction; a read error may be the cause. The genes are TRBV11-3 and TRBJ2-1, with 8 positions matching TRBD2. Germline V gene data show CDR1 as SGHNT and CDR2 as YENEEA. There are 15 residues in the CDR3. This chain's CDR3 is CASRSTGTRSNGQFF. CDR3 sequence (DNA): TGTGCCAGCAGATCAACCGGGACTAGGAGCAATGGGCAGTTCTTC.

This chain links TRBV6-2 or TRBV6-3 with TRBJ2-1, with TRBD2 identical over 11 bases. The germline V gene encodes CDR1 MNHEY and CDR2 SVGEGT. The CDR3 extends over 17 amino acids. J was trimmed by 4 bases and V by 2 bases; bases with no gene match: 7. CDR3 sequence (DNA): TGTGCCAGCAGTTACACGGCGACTAGCGGGATTTACAATGAGCAGTTCTTC. Protein sequence: CASSYTATSGIYNEQFF.

This clonotype was seen many times. The CDR3 loop reads CASGDDSSVNNEQFF. In DNA form, the CDR3 reads TGTGCCAGCGGGGACGACAGTTCCGTAAACAATGAGCAGTTCTTC. The chain is built from TRBV7-9 and TRBJ2-1; D might be TRBD1 or TRBD2, each matching 5 bases. CDR1 is SEHNR and CDR2 is FQNEAQ in the germline V gene (reference sequence). The CDR3 has 15 residues. The V and J ends lost 8 bases and 5 bases respectively, with 19 bases between them. Full variable domain (remainder filled in from reference TRBV7-9 and TRBJ2-1): DTGVSQNPRHKITKRGQNVTFRCDPISEHNRLYWYRQTLGQGPEFLTYFQNEAQLEKSRLLSDRFSAERPKGSFSTLEIQRTEQGDSAMYLCASGDDSSVNNEQFFGPGTRLTVL.

A remark on this clonotype: Sequence at one end of the junction differs from germline and may be a read error. This sequence joins TRBV4-2 and TRBJ2-7; 8 nucleotides align to TRBD2. Germline V gene sequence: CDR1 LGHNA, CDR2 YNFKEQ. This CDR3 has 16 residues. CDR3 bases: TGTGTCAGCAGCCAAGAATCGGCGGGAGGTAGCTCCGAGCAGTACTTC. It specifies CVSSQESAGGSSEQYF.

Points on this clonotype: The junction and the germline gene differ at one end; a read error may be behind it. CDR3 sequence (DNA): TGTGCCAGCTGTTTAGCAAGGAGGTTGAGGACGCAGTATTTT. It translates to CASCLARRLRTQYF. This chain links TRBV12-3 or TRBV12-4 with TRBJ2-3; perhaps TRBD2 as D (5 bases). This CDR3 is 14 amino acids long.

This chain joins TRBV2 and TRBJ2-1; D assignment may be TRBD1 or TRBD2 (5 bases each). The CDR3 sequence is 12 residues long. Germline V gives CDR1 SNHLY, CDR2 FYNNEI. Trimming stripped 5 bases from V and 11 bases from J, with 13 bases between. The CDR3 DNA is TGTGCCAGCAGTAACGGGGCCTACAAGCAGTTCTTC. Protein product: CASSNGAYKQFF. The full variable domain, completed using reference TRBV2 and TRBJ2-1, is EPEVTQTPSHQVTQMGQEVILRCVPISNHLYFYWYRQILGQKVEFLVSFYNNEISEKSEIFDDQFSVERPDGSNFTLKIRSTKLEDSAMYFCASSNGAYKQFFGPGTRLTVL.

About this clonotype: One end of the junction does not line up with germline, which may come from a read error. The V call is TRBV6-5, the J call TRBJ1-1; possible D gene TRBD1, 5 bases. There are 12 residues in the CDR3. Germline V gene lookup returns CDR1 MNHEY and CDR2 SVGAGI. CDR3 nucleotide sequence: TGTGCCAGCAAGGGGAGGTGCACTGAAGCCTTCTTT. Encoded protein: CASKGRCTEAFF.